Below, 27 T cell receptor beta chains from the same sample are listed, as sequenced in a study of blood T cell repertoires in COVID-19. The table came from immunoSEQ multiplex PCR; TCRdb's copy has only in-frame clones and leaves some out. The sample records 100,000 to 150,000 clones, roughly 80% being singletons. The sample consisted of peripheral blood. The receptor source for this set is a man aged 80 or over with COVID-19, enrolled during active disease.

V gene TRBV29-1 combines with J gene TRBJ1-6; TRBD1 might be the D (6 bases). CDR3 length: 13 amino acids. From germline, CDR1 is SQVTM and CDR2 ANQGSEA. Between the trimmed V and J ends, which lost 4 bases and 6 bases, there was a span of 10 bases. CDR3 residues: CSVAAGVNSPLHF. DNA for the CDR3: TGCAGCGTTGCGGCAGGGGTTAATTCACCCCTCCACTTT. Full variable domain (remainder filled in from reference TRBV29-1 and TRBJ1-6): SAVISQKPSRDICQRGTSLTIQCQVDSQVTMMFWYRQQPGQSLTLIATANQGSEATYESGFVIDKFPISRPNLTFSTLTVSNMSPEDSSIYLCSVAAGVNSPLHFGNGTRLTVT.

This CDR3 is CASSLASNEQYF. The CDR3 DNA reads TGCGCCAGCTCCCTAGCCAGCAACGAGCAGTACTTC. The V call is TRBV5-1, the J call TRBJ2-7; tentatively, D is TRBD2 (5 bases). There are 12 residues in the CDR3. V was cut by 7 bases and J by 5 bases, with 13 bases left in between. Germline V CDR1 and CDR2: SGHRS, YFSETQ.

CDR3 DNA sequence: TGTGCCAGCAGCCCTGAAAGCTACCCCGGGACAGGGGCCTATGGCTACACCTTC. Amino acids: CASSPESYPGTGAYGYTF. This sequence joins TRBV9 and TRBJ1-2; 10 nucleotides agree with TRBD1. This CDR3 is 18 amino acids long. J gave up 4 bases and V 4 bases, and 16 bases lay outside the gene matches. Germline V gene lookup returns CDR1 SGDLS and CDR2 YYNGEE.

The chain has TRBV7-3 and TRBJ2-1; D is possibly TRBD1 (6 bases). Per germline, CDR1 SGHTA and CDR2 FQGTGA. This CDR3 contains 14 residues. V shed 1 base and J shed 8 bases, with 12 bases lying between them. As DNA, the CDR3 is TGTGCCAGCAGCTTAATCCCCAGGGGCGATGAGCAGTTCTTC. Amino acid sequence: CASSLIPRGDEQFF.

The chain joins TRBV7-9 to TRBJ2-1; D is uncertain. V was cut by 4 bases and J by 6 bases, with 7 bases left in between. The length of the CDR3 is 12 residues. The germline V gene encodes CDR1 SEHNR and CDR2 FQNEAQ (reference sequence). The CDR3 DNA reads TGTGCCAGCAGCTCCCCGTTCAATGAGCAGTTCTTC. Its protein product is CASSSPFNEQFF.

The rearrangement uses TRBV11-2 and TRBJ2-7; 8 nucleotides match TRBD2. The CDR3 is 16 residues long. From germline, CDR1 is SGHAT and CDR2 FQNNGV. J was trimmed by 1 base and V by 1 base; bases with no gene match: 6. The CDR3 region has the DNA TGTGCCAGCAGCTTAGTCGGGACTAGTCCATCCTACGAGCAGTACTTC. Translated: CASSLVGTSPSYEQYF.

As for this clone: Germline is not matched at one junction end, which may reflect a read error. The V call is TRBV7-7, the J call TRBJ2-1, with 7 nucleotides matching TRBD2. Germline values: CDR1 SSHAT, CDR2 FNYEAQ (reference sequence). The CDR3 is 16 residues long. This CDR3 is CASSLGFGRTNNEQFF. Written as DNA, the CDR3 is TGTGCTAGCAGCTTAGGTTTCGGGAGGACAAACAATGAGCAGTTCTTC.

The gene calls are TRBV29-1 and TRBJ1-2; TRBD1 agrees at 12 bases. The CDR3 is made up of 16 amino acids. Per germline, CDR1 SQVTM and CDR2 ANQGSEA. After removal of 4 bases from V and 2 bases from J, the junction contained 8 bases not matched to a gene. CDR3 nucleotide sequence: TGCAGCGTTGCCGGGACAGGGGGCGCCCGGAACTATGGCTACACCTTC. Translating gives CSVAGTGGARNYGYTF.

V gene TRBV7-9 combines with J gene TRBJ1-1; D remains ambiguous. The CDR3 has 15 amino acids. CDR1 is SEHNR and CDR2 is FQNEAQ in the germline V gene (reference sequence). The V gene lost 3 bases and the J gene lost 1 base, with 12 bases spanning the gap. The CDR3 sequence: CASSFRGPRNTEAFF. Here the CDR3 DNA reads TGTGCCAGCAGCTTCCGGGGTCCGAGGAACACTGAAGCTTTCTTT. The full variable domain, completed using reference TRBV7-9 and TRBJ1-1, is DTGVSQNPRHKITKRGQNVTFRCDPISEHNRLYWYRQTLGQGPEFLTYFQNEAQLEKSRLLSDRFSAERPKGSFSTLEIQRTEQGDSAMYLCASSFRGPRNTEAFFGQGTRLTVV.

The rearrangement uses TRBV9 and TRBJ2-1; 11 nucleotides match TRBD2. Per germline, CDR1 SGDLS and CDR2 YYNGEE. The CDR3 loop spans 18 amino acids. J lost 6 bases, V lost 3 bases, and 14 bases had no gene match. CDR3 region: CASSGRRLAGGMTNEQFF. The CDR3 DNA reads TGTGCCAGCAGCGGAAGACGCCTAGCGGGAGGAATGACCAATGAGCAGTTCTTC.

V usage is TRBV4-2 and J usage is TRBJ2-3; TRBD2 matches at 8 bases. J was trimmed by 1 base and V by 7 bases; bases with no gene match: 10. Germline lookup yields CDR1 LGHNA and CDR2 YNFKEQ. The CDR3 has 16 residues. The CDR3 sequence: CASTPNLSGGTDTQYF. The DNA for the CDR3 is TGTGCCAGCACCCCCAACCTTAGCGGGGGCACAGATACGCAGTATTTT.

As for this clone: This may be a read error: a much more frequent sequence differs by one nucleotide. This chain uses TRBV6-4 with TRBJ1-5; 9 positions match TRBD1. This CDR3 contains 13 residues. In germline, CDR1 is MRHNA, CDR2 SNTAGT. After removal of 3 bases from V and 6 bases from J, the junction contained 0 bases not matched to a gene. The CDR3 reads CASSETGGQPQHF. The CDR3 coding sequence is TGTGCCAGCAGTGAGACAGGGGGTCAGCCCCAGCATTTT.

V gene TRBV29-1 combines with J gene TRBJ2-7, with 9 bases aligning to TRBD1. Germline loops: CDR1 SQVTM, CDR2 ANQGSEA. This CDR3 has 15 amino acids. Trimming at V came to 1 base and at J to 4 bases, leaving 8 bases not matched to a gene. CDR3 loop: CSVEGGTGSDYEQYF. DNA of the CDR3: TGCAGCGTTGAAGGGGGGACAGGGAGCGATTACGAGCAGTACTTC.

The gene calls are TRBV24-1 and TRBJ1-5, with 9 bases aligning to TRBD1. The CDR3 extends over 12 amino acids. The V and J ends lost 6 bases and 15 bases, in that order; junction bases with no gene match: 8. CDR1 is KGHDR, CDR2 SFDVKD, per germline. This chain's CDR3 is CATSSTGGSRHF. In nucleotides, the CDR3 is TGTGCCACCAGTTCAACAGGGGGCTCTCGGCATTTT.

CDR3 sequence (DNA): TGCAGCGTTGTGGAGAGGAGCGAAAAACTGTTTTTT. This gives the protein CSVVERSEKLFF. The V call is TRBV29-1, the J call TRBJ1-4, with D hard to call. Germline-derived CDR1 and CDR2 are SQVTM and ANQGSEA. The CDR3 has 12 amino acids. The V and J ends lost 4 bases and 8 bases respectively, with 11 bases between them.

The chain combines TRBV10-3 with TRBJ2-7; TRBD2 agrees at 8 bases. Germline-derived CDR1 and CDR2 are ENHRY and SYGVKD. With V trimmed by 5 bases and J by 3 bases, 6 bases remained unmatched. The CDR3 runs to 14 residues. The CDR3, as DNA: TGTGCCATCAGTCTTACCGCGGGGGGCTACGAGCAGTACTTC. Translating it yields CAISLTAGGYEQYF.

The V gene is TRBV28, the J gene TRBJ1-2; tentative D call: TRBD1 (5 bases). Germline lookup yields CDR1 MDHEN and CDR2 SYDVKM. The CDR3 has 15 amino acids. V lost 3 bases, J lost 8 bases, and 19 bases lay in between. The CDR3 nucleotides read TGTGCCAGCAGTTTTGCGTTCAGGGCGACCCTCGGCTACACCTTC. Protein product: CASSFAFRATLGYTF.

The J gene is TRBJ1-6, the V gene TRBV5-1; D uncertain. Germline V gene data show CDR1 as SGHRS and CDR2 as YFSETQ. This CDR3 has 14 amino acids. Trimming took 0 bases from V and 5 from J, leaving 6 bases between them. The CDR3 loop is CASSLARDNSPLHF. The CDR3 DNA follows: TGCGCCAGCAGCTTGGCCCGGGATAATTCACCCCTCCACTTT.

The chain couples TRBV28 to TRBJ1-1; tentative D call: TRBD1 (6 bases). V was pared by 7 bases and J by 7 bases, with 13 bases between. The CDR3 is made up of 12 amino acids. Looked up from germline, CDR1 is MDHEN and CDR2 is SYDVKM. The CDR3 loop is CASTDRQVEAFF. The CDR3 coding sequence is TGTGCCAGCACCGACCGACAGGTTGAAGCTTTCTTT.

The chain uses TRBV6-4 and TRBJ1-5, with D unresolved. CDR3 size: 19 residues. V was clipped by 3 bases and J by 4 bases, with 25 bases between them. Germline V lookup: CDR1 MRHNA, CDR2 SNTAGT. CDR3 region: CASSERVRRPPEGNQPQHF. The CDR3 DNA sequence: TGTGCCAGCAGTGAAAGGGTGCGTAGGCCTCCTGAGGGAAATCAGCCCCAGCATTTT.

The rearrangement links TRBV12-3 or TRBV12-4 to TRBJ2-1, with 7 bases that match TRBD1. The CDR3 contains 13 residues. J lost 2 bases, V lost 5 bases, and 0 bases had no gene match. In nucleotides, the CDR3 is TGTGCCAGCAGTGGGACAGCCTACAATGAGCAGTTCTTC. Protein product: CASSGTAYNEQFF.

The rearrangement links TRBV7-3 to TRBJ2-3; possible D gene TRBD2, 5 bases. Trimming removed 1 base at V and 2 bases at J, with 13 bases between. Germline CDR1 reads SGHTA; CDR2 reads FQGTGA. The CDR3 contains 16 residues. The CDR3 sequence: CASSLSGLYFTDTQYF. In DNA form, the CDR3 reads TGTGCCAGCAGCTTAAGTGGACTGTACTTCACAGATACGCAGTATTTT.

The CDR3 sequence: CASSLGILFTDTQYF. The CDR3 nucleotides read TGTGCCAGCAGCCTAGGAATACTCTTCACAGATACGCAGTATTTT. The V gene is TRBV6-5, the J gene TRBJ2-3; D uncertain. The CDR3 consists of 15 residues. Per the germline V gene, CDR1 is MNHEY and CDR2 is SVGAGI. The ends were cut back, 6 bases at V and 2 bases at J, with 15 bases in the middle.

As DNA, the CDR3 is TGTGCCAGCTCACCATCGGGACTAGCGGCGCAGTTCTTC. Its translation is CASSPSGLAAQFF. The chain carries TRBV18 and TRBJ2-1; 11 bases fit TRBD2. Trimming took 2 bases from V and 12 from J; bases not matched to a gene: 3. The germline V gene encodes CDR1 KGHSH and CDR2 LQKENI. The CDR3 is 13 residues long.

The chain links TRBV5-1 to TRBJ1-1; 11 bases agree with TRBD1. CDR1 and CDR2 (germline): SGHRS, YFSETQ. The CDR3 contains 15 residues. Trimming at V came to 0 bases and at J to 4 bases, leaving 2 bases not matched to a gene. CDR3 protein: CASSLAGTGGTEAFF. The CDR3 DNA follows: TGCGCCAGCAGCTTGGCCGGGACAGGGGGCACTGAAGCTTTCTTT.

The gene calls are TRBV6-5 and TRBJ2-7; TRBD2 matches at 8 bases. The CDR3 sequence is 15 residues long. J was trimmed by 0 bases and V by 6 bases; bases with no gene match: 7. The germline V gene has CDR1 MNHEY and CDR2 SVGAGI. The CDR3 region is CASRHSGGSSYEQYF. In nucleotides, the CDR3 is TGTGCCAGCAGACACAGCGGGGGATCCTCCTACGAGCAGTACTTC.

As to this clone: One end of the junction does not line up with germline, which may come from a read error. The V call is TRBV6-5, the J call TRBJ1-1; no reliable D call. The length of the CDR3 is 11 residues. CDR1 MNHEY and CDR2 SVGAGI come from the germline V gene. CDR3 residues: CASEENSEAFF. CDR3 nucleotide sequence: TGTGCCAGCGAAGAGAACTCTGAAGCTTTCTTT.